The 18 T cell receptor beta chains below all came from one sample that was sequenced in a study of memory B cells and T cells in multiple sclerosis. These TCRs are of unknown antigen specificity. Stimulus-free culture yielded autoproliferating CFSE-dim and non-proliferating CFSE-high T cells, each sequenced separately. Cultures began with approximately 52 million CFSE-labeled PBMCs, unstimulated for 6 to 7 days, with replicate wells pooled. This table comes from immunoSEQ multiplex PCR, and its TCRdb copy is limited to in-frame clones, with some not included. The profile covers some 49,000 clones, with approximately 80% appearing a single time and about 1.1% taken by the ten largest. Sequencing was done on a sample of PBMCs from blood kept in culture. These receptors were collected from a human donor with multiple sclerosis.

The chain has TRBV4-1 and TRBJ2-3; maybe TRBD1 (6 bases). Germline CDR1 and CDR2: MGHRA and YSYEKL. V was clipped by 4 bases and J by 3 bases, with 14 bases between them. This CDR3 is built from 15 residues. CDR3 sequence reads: CASSLEGVGTDTQYF. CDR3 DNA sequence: TGCGCCAGCAGCCTCGAGGGGGTGGGTACAGATACGCAGTATTTT.

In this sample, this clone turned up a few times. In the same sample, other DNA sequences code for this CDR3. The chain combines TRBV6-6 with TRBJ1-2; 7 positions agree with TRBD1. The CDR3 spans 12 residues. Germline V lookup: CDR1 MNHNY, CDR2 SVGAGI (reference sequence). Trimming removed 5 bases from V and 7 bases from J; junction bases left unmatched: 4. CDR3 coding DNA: TGTGCCAGCAGTACAGACAGGGTTGGCTACACCTTC. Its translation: CASSTDRVGYTF.

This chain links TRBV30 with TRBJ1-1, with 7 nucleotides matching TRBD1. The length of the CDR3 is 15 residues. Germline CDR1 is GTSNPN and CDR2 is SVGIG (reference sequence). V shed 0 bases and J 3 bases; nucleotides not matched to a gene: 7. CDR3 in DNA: TGTGCCTGGAGTGTAGGGGCAGGGGGGGACACTGAAGCTTTCTTT. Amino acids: CAWSVGAGGDTEAFF.

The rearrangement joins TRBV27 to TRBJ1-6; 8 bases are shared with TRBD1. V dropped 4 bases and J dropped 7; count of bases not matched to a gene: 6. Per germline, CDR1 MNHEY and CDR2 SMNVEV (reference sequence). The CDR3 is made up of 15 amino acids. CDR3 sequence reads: CASSWGTGQNSPLHF. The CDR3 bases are TGTGCCAGCAGTTGGGGGACAGGCCAGAATTCACCCCTCCACTTT.

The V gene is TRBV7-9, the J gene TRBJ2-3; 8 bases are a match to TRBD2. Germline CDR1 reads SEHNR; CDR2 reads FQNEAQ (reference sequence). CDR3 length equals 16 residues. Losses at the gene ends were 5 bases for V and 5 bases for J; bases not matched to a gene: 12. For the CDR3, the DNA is TGTGCCAGCAGCGGGGTTGGTGGGACTAGGGAAGATACGCAGTATTTT. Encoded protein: CASSGVGGTREDTQYF.

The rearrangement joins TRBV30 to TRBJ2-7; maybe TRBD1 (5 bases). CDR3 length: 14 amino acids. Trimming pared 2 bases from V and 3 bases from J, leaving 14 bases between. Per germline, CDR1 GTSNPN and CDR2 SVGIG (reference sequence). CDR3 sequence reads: CAWSFGTGYYEQYF. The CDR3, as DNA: TGTGCCTGGAGTTTCGGAACAGGCTACTACGAGCAGTACTTC.

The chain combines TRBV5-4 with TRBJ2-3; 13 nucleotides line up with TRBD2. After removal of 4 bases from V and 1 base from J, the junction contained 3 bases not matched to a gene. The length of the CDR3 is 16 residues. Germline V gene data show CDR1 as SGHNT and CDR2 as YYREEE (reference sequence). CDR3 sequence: CASSPGTSGGTDTQYF. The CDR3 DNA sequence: TGTGCCAGCAGCCCGGGGACTAGCGGGGGCACAGATACGCAGTATTTT.

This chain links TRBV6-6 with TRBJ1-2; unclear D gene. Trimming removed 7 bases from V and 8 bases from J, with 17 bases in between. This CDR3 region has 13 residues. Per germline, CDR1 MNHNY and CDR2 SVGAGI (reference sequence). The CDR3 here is CASTLGVNRGYTF. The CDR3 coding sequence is TGTGCCAGCACTCTAGGCGTCAACCGCGGCTACACCTTC.

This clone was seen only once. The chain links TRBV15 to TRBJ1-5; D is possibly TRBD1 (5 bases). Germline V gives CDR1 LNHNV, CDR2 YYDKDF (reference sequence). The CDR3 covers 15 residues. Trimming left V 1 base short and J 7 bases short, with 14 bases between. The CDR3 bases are TGTGCCACCAGCAGAGCCGACAGAAGGTCCCAGCCCCAGCATTTT. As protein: CATSRADRRSQPQHF. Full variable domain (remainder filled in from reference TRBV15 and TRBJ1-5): DAMVIQNPRYQVTQFGKPVTLSCSQTLNHNVMYWYQQKSSQAPKLLFHYYDKDFNNEADTPDNFQSRRPNTSFCFLDIRSPGLGDTAMYLCATSRADRRSQPQHFGDGTRLSIL.

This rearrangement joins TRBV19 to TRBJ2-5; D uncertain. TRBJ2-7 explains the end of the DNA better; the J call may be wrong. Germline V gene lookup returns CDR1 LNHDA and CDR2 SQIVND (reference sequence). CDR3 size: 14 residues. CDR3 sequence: CASSISSPTYEQYF. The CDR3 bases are TGTGCCAGTAGTATAAGCAGTCCTACCTACGAGCAGTACTTC.

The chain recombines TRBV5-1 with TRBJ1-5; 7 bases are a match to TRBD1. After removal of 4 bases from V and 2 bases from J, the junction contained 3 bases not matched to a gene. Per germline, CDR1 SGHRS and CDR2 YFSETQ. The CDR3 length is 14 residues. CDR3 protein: CASSPGTGNQPQHF. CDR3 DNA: TGCGCCAGCAGCCCAGGGACAGGCAATCAGCCCCAGCATTTT.

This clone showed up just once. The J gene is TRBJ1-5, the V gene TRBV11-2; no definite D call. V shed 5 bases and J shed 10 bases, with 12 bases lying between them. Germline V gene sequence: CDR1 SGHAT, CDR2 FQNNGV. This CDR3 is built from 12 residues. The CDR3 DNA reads TGTGCCAGCAGCCCCCTCGGGGAACCCCAGCATTTT. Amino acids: CASSPLGEPQHF.

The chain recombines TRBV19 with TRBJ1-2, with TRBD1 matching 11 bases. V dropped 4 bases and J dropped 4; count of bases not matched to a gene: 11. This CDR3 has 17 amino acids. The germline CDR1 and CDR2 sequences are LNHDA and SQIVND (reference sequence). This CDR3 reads CASSTTGTGGTGYGYTF. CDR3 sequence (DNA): TGTGCCAGTAGTACCACCGGGACAGGGGGAACAGGCTATGGCTACACCTTC.

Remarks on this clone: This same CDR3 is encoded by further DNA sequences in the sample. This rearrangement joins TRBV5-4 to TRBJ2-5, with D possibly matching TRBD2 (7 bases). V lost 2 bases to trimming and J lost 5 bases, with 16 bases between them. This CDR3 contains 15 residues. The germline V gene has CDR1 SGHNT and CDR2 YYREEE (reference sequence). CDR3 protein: CASSFGGGAGETQYF. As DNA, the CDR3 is TGTGCCAGCAGCTTTGGAGGGGGGGCCGGGGAGACCCAGTACTTC.

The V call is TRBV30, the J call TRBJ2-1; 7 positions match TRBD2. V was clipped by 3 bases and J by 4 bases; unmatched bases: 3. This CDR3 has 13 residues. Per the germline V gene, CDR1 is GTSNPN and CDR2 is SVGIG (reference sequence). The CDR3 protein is CAWRAGEYNEQFF. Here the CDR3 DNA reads TGTGCCTGGAGGGCGGGGGAATACAATGAGCAGTTCTTC.

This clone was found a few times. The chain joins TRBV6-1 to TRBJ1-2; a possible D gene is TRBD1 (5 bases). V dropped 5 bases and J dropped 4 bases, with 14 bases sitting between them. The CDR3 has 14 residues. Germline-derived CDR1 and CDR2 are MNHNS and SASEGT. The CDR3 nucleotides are TGTGCCAGCAGTTTCGGGGGAGGATCCTATGGCTACACCTTC. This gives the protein CASSFGGGSYGYTF.

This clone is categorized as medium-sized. This CDR3 is CASLPLGHQPQHF. CDR3 in DNA: TGTGCCAGCCTACCCCTGGGCCATCAGCCCCAGCATTTT. This chain uses TRBV28 with TRBJ1-5; D unresolved. The ends were cut back, 8 bases at V and 5 bases at J, with 13 bases in the middle. From germline, CDR1 is MDHEN and CDR2 SYDVKM. The CDR3 extends over 13 amino acids.

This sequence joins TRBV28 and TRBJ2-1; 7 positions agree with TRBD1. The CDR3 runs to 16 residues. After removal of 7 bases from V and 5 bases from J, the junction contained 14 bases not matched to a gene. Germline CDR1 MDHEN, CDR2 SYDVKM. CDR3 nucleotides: TGTGCCAGCACAACAGTGGGTGAGGGGGCCAACAATGAGCAGTTCTTC. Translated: CASTTVGEGANNEQFF.